Here is one T cell receptor beta chain with its context. The source of the sample is a study of blood T cell repertoires in COVID-19. Study at large: PBMCs, B-cell-depleted T cells, or T cells provided the cDNA or gDNA that made up the material.

Looked up from germline, CDR1 is MNHEY and CDR2 is SMNVEV (reference sequence). This CDR3 is 16 amino acids long. Trimming removed 6 bases at V and 2 bases at J, with 16 bases between. Per the authors' pipeline: Estimates of nucleated cell counts were drawn from the amplification of reference gene primers. Some clones are missing from TCRdb's copy, which holds only in-frame ones; the method was immunoSEQ multiplex PCR. From that table come the V and J calls and clone size; the DNA was used to work out D and trimming. The sample has approximately 75,000 clones; roughly 89% are singletons. What was sequenced was peripheral blood. The TCR originated in a man between 60 and 75 years old with acute or convalescent COVID-19. The chain has TRBV27 and TRBJ2-2; D unresolved. CDR3 region: CASRVDGLRNTGELFF. DNA for the CDR3: TGTGCCAGCAGGGTAGATGGGCTACGAAACACCGGGGAGCTGTTTTTT.